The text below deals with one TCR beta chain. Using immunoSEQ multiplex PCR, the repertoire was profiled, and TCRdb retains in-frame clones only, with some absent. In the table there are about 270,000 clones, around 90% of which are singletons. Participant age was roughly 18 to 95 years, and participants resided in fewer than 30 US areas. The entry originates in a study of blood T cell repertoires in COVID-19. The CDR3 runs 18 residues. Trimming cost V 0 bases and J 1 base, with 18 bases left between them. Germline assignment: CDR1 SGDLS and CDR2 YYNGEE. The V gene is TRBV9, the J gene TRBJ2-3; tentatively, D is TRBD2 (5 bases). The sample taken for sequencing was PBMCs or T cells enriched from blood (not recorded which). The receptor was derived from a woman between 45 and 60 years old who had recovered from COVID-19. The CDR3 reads CASSVGSGYRLGTDTQYF. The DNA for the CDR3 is TGTGCCAGCAGCGTAGGGAGCGGATACCGTCTTGGCACAGATACGCAGTATTTT.